Below, 2 T cell receptor beta chains from the same sample are listed, as sequenced in a study of blood T cell repertoires in COVID-19 (dated by TCRdb to 2020 to 2022). Library preparation used the immunoSEQ multiplex PCR assay. TCRdb took over this immuneACCESS table, retaining in-frame rearrangements with V and J assigned. Such tables are incomplete; in checked studies, under half of the missing clones stem from an unresolved V gene, and the remainder is unexplained. The sample profile shows about 180,000 clones; 75% to 90% of them were found once. The ten top clones hold 3.3% of the sample. Sequenced sample: peripheral blood. These receptor sequences come from a man in his 60s with acute or convalescent COVID-19.

The chain has TRBV5-8 and TRBJ2-5, with TRBD1 matching over 8 bases. This CDR3 is built from 15 residues. V was pared by 2 bases and J by 5 bases, with 8 bases of the junction left unmatched. Germline CDR1 and CDR2: SGHTS and YDEGEE. The CDR3 sequence: CASSLNQGARETQYF. CDR3 nucleotide sequence: TGTGCCAGCAGCTTAAATCAGGGGGCGCGTGAGACCCAGTACTTC.

This chain joins TRBV9 and TRBJ2-3, with D possibly TRBD2 on 5 matching bases. The CDR3 is made up of 16 amino acids. V lost 0 bases and J 0 bases, leaving 11 bases between the germline ends. Germline CDR1 SGDLS, CDR2 YYNGEE. CDR3 residues: CASSVDQRRSTDTQYF. CDR3 DNA: TGTGCCAGCAGCGTAGATCAGCGGAGGAGCACAGATACGCAGTATTTT.